This paragraph covers one T cell receptor beta chain sequence. Its binding antigen is unknown. No base quality information exists; no much larger clone differs at one position. At one collaborating source in Seattle, patients were enrolled during active infection and were followed longitudinally through the course of disease. The collaborating institutions used their own protocols to collect whole blood in K2EDTA tubes. Collaborator samples were shipped for TCRbeta analysis as frozen whole blood, isolated PBMCs, or DNA extracted from either sample type. The immunoSEQ Assay, a bias-controlled multiplex PCR, was used to amplify TCRbeta CDR3 regions from genomic DNA. The study's processing was this. The number of nucleated cells in each sample was estimated from the amplification of reference gene primers within the assay. Sequence reads were collapsed and filtered to measure the absolute abundance of every unique TCRbeta CDR3 rearrangement. Productive Simpson clonality was computed per sample as the square root of Simpson's diversity index over productive rearrangements. Imported from immuneACCESS, the table was reduced by TCRdb to in-frame sequences with V and J called. These copies leave out some clones; in studies compared against another copy, an unresolved V gene accounts for under half, and the cause of the remainder is not known. That table gives V, J and clone size, and the DNA gave D and trimming. The sample contains over 200,000 clones, 83% of them found a single time. Clones ranked in the top ten supply around 1.3% of the sample.

The sample belongs to a study of blood T cell repertoires in COVID-19 (dated by TCRdb to 2018 to 2021). About the study as a whole: Samples covering the acute and convalescent phases of COVID-19 were provided by collaborators in the United States, Italy and Spain. The dataset comprised deeply sampled blood TCRbeta repertoires from subjects exposed to, actively infected with, or recovered from COVID-19. The material from the prospective study consisted of cDNA or gDNA derived from T cells, B-cell-depleted T cells, or PBMCs. A freely available public database, intended as a resource for researchers studying the immune response to SARS-CoV-2, is where the repertoires were released. Sample metadata almost always included a de-identified subject ID, COVID-19 status, age in years and sex. Where available, HLA class I and class II types were obtained from metadata supplied by the sample provider rather than from assay-based typing. Samples were obtained from the ongoing ImmuneRACE study (first 160 participants) and from over a thousand subjects provided by 6 global collaborators.

Broader findings and caveats from the paper: The quantity of clinical and demographic metadata differed by source and by participant and was supplied without curation.

V loses 0 bases, J loses 0 bases, and the germline ends lie 6 bases apart. The CDR3 covers 15 residues, taking in both the cysteine and the phenylalanine. Only the CDR3 DNA stays, 45 bases, in frame from base 1. From a lookup of the germline V gene, CDR1 and CDR2 are MNHEY and SVGAGI. Sequenced: peripheral blood. The receptor was derived from a woman aged 25-40 years with COVID-19, enrolled during active disease. Rearrangement joined TRBV6-5 to TRBJ1-5; TRBD1 is a possible D gene, resting on 5 matching bases. The sequenced DNA: TGTGCCAGCAGTTACTCAGGGGATAGCAATCAGCCCCAGCATTTT. This encodes CASSYSGDSNQPQHF.